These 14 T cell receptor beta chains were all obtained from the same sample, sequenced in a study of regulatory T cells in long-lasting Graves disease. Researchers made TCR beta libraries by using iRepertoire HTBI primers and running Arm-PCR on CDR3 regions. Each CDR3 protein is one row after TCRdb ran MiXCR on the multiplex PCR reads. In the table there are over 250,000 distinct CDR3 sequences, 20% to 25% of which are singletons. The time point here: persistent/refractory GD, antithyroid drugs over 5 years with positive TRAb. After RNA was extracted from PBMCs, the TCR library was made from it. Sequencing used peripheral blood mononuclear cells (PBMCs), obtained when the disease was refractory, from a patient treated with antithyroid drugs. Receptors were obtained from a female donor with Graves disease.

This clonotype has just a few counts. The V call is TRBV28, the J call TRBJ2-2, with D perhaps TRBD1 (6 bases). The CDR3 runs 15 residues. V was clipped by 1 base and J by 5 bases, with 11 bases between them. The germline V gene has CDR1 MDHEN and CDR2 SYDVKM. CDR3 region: CASSLLSGVTGELFF. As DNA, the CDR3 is TGTGCCAGCAGTTTATTGTCAGGGGTGACCGGGGAGCTGTTTTTT. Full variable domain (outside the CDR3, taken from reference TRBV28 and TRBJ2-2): DVKVTQSSRYLVKRTGEKVFLECVQDMDHENMFWYRQDPGLGLRLIYFSYDVKMKEKGDIPEGYSVSREKKERFSLILESASTNQTSMYLCASSLLSGVTGELFFGEGSRLTVL.

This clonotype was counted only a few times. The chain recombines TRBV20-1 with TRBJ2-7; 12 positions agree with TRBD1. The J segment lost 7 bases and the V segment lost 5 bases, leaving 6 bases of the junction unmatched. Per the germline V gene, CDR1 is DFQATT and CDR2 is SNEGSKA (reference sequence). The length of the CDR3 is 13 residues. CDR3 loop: CSAEGQGAEEQYF. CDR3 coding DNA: TGCAGTGCTGAGGGACAGGGGGCAGAGGAGCAGTACTTC.

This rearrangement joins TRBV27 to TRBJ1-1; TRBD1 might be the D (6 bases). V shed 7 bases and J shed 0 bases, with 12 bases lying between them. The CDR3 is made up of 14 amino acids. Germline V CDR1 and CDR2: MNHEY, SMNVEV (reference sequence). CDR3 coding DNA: TGTGCCAGCACTAAAGGGGGTATGAACACTGAAGCTTTCTTT. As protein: CASTKGGMNTEAFF.

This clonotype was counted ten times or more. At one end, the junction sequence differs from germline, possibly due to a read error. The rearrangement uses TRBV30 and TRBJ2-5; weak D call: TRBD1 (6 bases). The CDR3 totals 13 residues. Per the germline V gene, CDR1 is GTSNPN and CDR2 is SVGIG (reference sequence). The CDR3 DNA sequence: TGTGCCTGGAGTCTGGGGACACAAGGGACCCAGTACTTC. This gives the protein CAWSLGTQGTQYF.

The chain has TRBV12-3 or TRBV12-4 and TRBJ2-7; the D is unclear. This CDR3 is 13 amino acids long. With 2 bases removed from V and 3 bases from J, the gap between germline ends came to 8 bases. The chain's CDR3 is CASSLWLNYEQYF. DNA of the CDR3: TGTGCCAGCAGTTTATGGCTAAACTACGAGCAGTACTTC.

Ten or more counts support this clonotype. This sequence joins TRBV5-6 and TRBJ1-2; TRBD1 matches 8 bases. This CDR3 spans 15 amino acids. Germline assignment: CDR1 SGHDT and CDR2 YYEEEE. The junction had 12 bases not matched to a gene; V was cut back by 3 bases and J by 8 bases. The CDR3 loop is CASSSADRAGRGYTF. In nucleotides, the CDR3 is TGTGCCAGCAGCTCGGCGGACAGGGCGGGACGCGGCTACACCTTC.

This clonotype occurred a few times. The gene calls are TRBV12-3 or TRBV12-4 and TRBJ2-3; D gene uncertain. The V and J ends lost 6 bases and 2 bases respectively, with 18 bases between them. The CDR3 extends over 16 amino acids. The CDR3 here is CASSPQAAPNTDTQYF. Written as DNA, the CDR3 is TGTGCCAGCAGCCCCCAGGCGGCCCCTAACACAGATACGCAGTATTTT.

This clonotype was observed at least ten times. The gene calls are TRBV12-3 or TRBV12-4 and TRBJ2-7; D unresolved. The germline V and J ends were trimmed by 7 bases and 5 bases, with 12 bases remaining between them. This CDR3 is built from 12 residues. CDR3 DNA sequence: TGTGCCAGCAAAACCGGCGACCACGAGCAGTACTTC. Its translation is CASKTGDHEQYF.

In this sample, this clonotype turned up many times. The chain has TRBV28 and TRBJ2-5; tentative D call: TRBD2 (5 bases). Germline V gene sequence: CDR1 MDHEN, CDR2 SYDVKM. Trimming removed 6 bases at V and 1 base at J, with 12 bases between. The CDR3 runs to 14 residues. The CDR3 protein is CASSPRRGQETQYF. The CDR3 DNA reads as TGTGCCAGCAGCCCCCGACGGGGCCAAGAGACCCAGTACTTC.

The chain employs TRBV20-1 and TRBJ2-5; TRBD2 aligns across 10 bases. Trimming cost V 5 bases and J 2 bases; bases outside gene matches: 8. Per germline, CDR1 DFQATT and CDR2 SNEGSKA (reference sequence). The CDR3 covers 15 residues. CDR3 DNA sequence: TGCAGTGCTCCACGAGCGACTAGCGGGCAAGAGACCCAGTACTTC. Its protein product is CSAPRATSGQETQYF.

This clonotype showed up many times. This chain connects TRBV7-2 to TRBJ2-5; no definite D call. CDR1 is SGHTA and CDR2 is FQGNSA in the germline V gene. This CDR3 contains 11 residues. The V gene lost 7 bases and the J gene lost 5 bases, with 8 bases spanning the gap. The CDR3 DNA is TGTGCCAGCACCCATGGCGAGACCCAGTACTTC. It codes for CASTHGETQYF.

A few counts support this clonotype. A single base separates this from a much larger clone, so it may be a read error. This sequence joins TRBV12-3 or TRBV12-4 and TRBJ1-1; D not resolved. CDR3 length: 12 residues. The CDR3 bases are TGTGCCAGCAATAGGCCGAACACTGAAGCTTCCTTT. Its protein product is CASNRPNTEASF.

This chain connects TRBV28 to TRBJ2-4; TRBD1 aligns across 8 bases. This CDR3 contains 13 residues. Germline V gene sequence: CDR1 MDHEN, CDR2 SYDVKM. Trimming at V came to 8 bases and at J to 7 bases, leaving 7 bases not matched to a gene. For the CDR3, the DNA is TGTGCCAGCTCGACAGGGGCCCCGAACATTCAGTACTTC. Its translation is CASSTGAPNIQYF.

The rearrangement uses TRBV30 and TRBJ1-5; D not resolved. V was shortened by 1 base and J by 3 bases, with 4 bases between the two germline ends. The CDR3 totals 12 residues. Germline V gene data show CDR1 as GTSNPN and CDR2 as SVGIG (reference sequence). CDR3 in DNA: TGTGCCTGGAGTGCGTACAATCAGCCCCAGCATTTT. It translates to CAWSAYNQPQHF. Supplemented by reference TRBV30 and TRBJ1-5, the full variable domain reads SQTIHQWPATLVQPVGSPLSLECTVEGTSNPNLYWYRQAAGRGLQLLFYSVGIGQISSEVPQNLSASRPQDRQFILSSKKLLLSDSGFYLCAWSAYNQPQHFGDGTRLSIL.